The 27 T cell receptor beta chains listed next were all sequenced from one sample in a study of blood T cell repertoires in COVID-19. Sequenced by immunoSEQ multiplex PCR; TCRdb stores in-frame clones only, minus some. Seen here are over 85,000 clones, more than 70% observed once, and the top ten hold less than 6%. The sample taken for sequencing was peripheral blood. Receptor source: a woman over 75 with active COVID-19.

The chain is built from TRBV6-2 or TRBV6-3 and TRBJ2-7; 13 nucleotides align to TRBD2. CDR3 length equals 17 residues. CDR1 is MNHEY, CDR2 SVGEGT, per germline. With V trimmed by 4 bases and J by 5 bases, 11 bases remained unmatched. The CDR3 sequence: CASSFPRTSGSRHEQYF. The DNA for the CDR3 is TGTGCCAGCAGTTTCCCTCGGACTAGCGGGAGTAGGCACGAGCAGTACTTC.

The gene calls are TRBV18 and TRBJ1-6, with 7 bases matching TRBD1. Losses at the gene ends were 2 bases for V and 10 bases for J; bases not matched to a gene: 5. CDR1 KGHSH and CDR2 LQKENI come from the germline V gene. The CDR3 has 14 amino acids. This chain's CDR3 is CASSPAQGESPLHF. CDR3 nucleotides: TGTGCCAGCTCACCAGCCCAGGGGGAATCACCCCTCCACTTT.

DNA of the CDR3: TGTGCCAGCGGAGTGGACAGGGATCAGCCCCAGCATTTT. Its translation: CASGVDRDQPQHF. The J gene is TRBJ1-5, the V gene TRBV28, with TRBD1 identical over 8 bases. Looked up from germline, CDR1 is MDHEN and CDR2 is SYDVKM. The CDR3 contains 13 residues. Losses at the gene ends were 8 bases for V and 5 bases for J; bases not matched to a gene: 5.

This rearrangement joins TRBV19 to TRBJ2-2, with a weak D call TRBD2 (5 bases). The CDR3 totals 13 residues. V dropped 5 bases and J dropped 1 base, with 5 bases sitting between them. Germline CDR1 LNHDA, CDR2 SQIVND (reference sequence). The CDR3 nucleotides read TGTGCCAGTAGTGAGGGGAACACCGGGGAGCTGTTTTTT. It codes for CASSEGNTGELFF.

This clone was detected a few times. V is TRBV25-1 and J is TRBJ2-1; D may be TRBD2 (6 bases). The CDR3 sequence is 13 residues long. Between the trimmed V and J ends, which lost 6 bases and 6 bases, there was a span of 12 bases. CDR1 is MGHDK, CDR2 SYGVNS, per germline. In DNA form, the CDR3 reads TGTGCCAGCAGCCACCCGGGACTCAATGAGCAGTTCTTC. Protein: CASSHPGLNEQFF. The whole variable domain, filled in from reference TRBV25-1 and TRBJ2-1, reads EADIYQTPRYLVIGTGKKITLECSQTMGHDKMYWYQQDPGMELHLIHYSYGVNSTEKGDLSSESTVSRIRTEHFPLTLESARPSHTSQYLCASSHPGLNEQFFGPGTRLTVL.

V is TRBV6-5 and J is TRBJ2-1, with 7 bases identical to TRBD2. V gave up 2 bases and J gave up 0 bases; unmatched junction bases: 1. Germline lookup yields CDR1 MNHEY and CDR2 SVGAGI. The CDR3 sequence is 15 residues long. The CDR3 nucleotides read TGTGCCAGCAGTTACGGGGAGGGCTCCTACAATGAGCAGTTCTTC. Its translation: CASSYGEGSYNEQFF.

This chain connects TRBV9 to TRBJ2-2, with TRBD1 matching over 7 bases. Germline CDR1 SGDLS, CDR2 YYNGEE. The ends lost 5 bases at V and 4 bases at J; junction bases unmatched: 5. This CDR3 contains 14 residues. The CDR3 region is CASRGQILTGELFF. DNA for the CDR3: TGTGCCAGCAGGGGACAGATTCTCACCGGGGAGCTGTTTTTT.

The J gene is TRBJ1-4, the V gene TRBV29-1; 7 bases are shared with TRBD1. The CDR3 consists of 16 residues. V shed 4 bases and J 3 bases; nucleotides not matched to a gene: 11. Germline V gives CDR1 SQVTM, CDR2 ANQGSEA. The CDR3 sequence: CSVGWTGVGANEKLFF. The CDR3 DNA reads as TGCAGCGTTGGATGGACAGGAGTCGGGGCTAATGAAAAACTGTTTTTT.

This clone occurred once. The rearrangement joins TRBV11-2 to TRBJ2-1; D is perhaps TRBD1 (6 bases). Germline V gene lookup returns CDR1 SGHAT and CDR2 FQNNGV. With 5 bases removed from V and 4 bases from J, the gap between germline ends came to 9 bases. This CDR3 region has 13 residues. The CDR3 reads CASSGTSYNEQFF. CDR3 sequence (DNA): TGTGCCAGCAGCGGGACATCTTACAATGAGCAGTTCTTC.

The J gene is TRBJ2-7, the V gene TRBV11-2; D is undetermined. From germline, CDR1 is SGHAT and CDR2 FQNNGV. The V and J ends lost 2 bases and 3 bases respectively, with 11 bases between them. The CDR3 loop spans 14 amino acids. CDR3 protein: CASSLSNSIYEQYF. CDR3 sequence (DNA): TGTGCCAGCAGCTTAAGTAATAGTATCTACGAGCAGTACTTC.

This clone has just one count. Here the CDR3 DNA reads TGTGCCAGCAGTTTCCTTGGGACTGAAGAGACCCAGTACTTC. This codes for CASSFLGTEETQYF. The chain joins TRBV27 to TRBJ2-5, with D perhaps TRBD2 (6 bases). Trimming pared 3 bases from V and 3 bases from J, leaving 11 bases between. The CDR3 has 14 amino acids. Germline V lookup: CDR1 MNHEY, CDR2 SMNVEV (reference sequence).

The rearrangement links TRBV6-5 to TRBJ2-1; 7 positions agree with TRBD1. V shed 2 bases, J shed 2 bases, and the junction held 3 bases outside the gene matches. This CDR3 comprises 15 residues. CDR1 is MNHEY and CDR2 is SVGAGI in the germline V gene. CDR3 coding DNA: TGTGCCAGCAGTTACGAAGGGACAGCCTACAATGAGCAGTTCTTC. Amino acid sequence: CASSYEGTAYNEQFF.

CDR3 sequence reads: CASSLGTDYGYTF. The CDR3 DNA sequence: TGTGCCAGCAGCTTAGGGACAGACTATGGCTACACCTTC. The rearrangement joins TRBV7-3 to TRBJ1-2; 7 nucleotides align to TRBD1. Germline CDR1 and CDR2: SGHTA and FQGTGA. With V trimmed by 2 bases and J by 3 bases, 0 bases remained unmatched. The length of the CDR3 is 13 residues. Full variable domain (missing parts from reference TRBV7-3 and TRBJ1-2): GAGVSQTPSNKVTEKGKYVELRCDPISGHTALYWYRQSLGQGPEFLIYFQGTGAADDSGLPNDRFFAVRPEGSVSTLKIQRTERGDSAVYLCASSLGTDYGYTFGSGTRLTVV.

The chain is built from TRBV19 and TRBJ2-6, with TRBD2 as a possible D gene (6 bases). CDR3 size: 14 residues. The V gene's germline CDR1 is LNHDA and CDR2 SQIVND (reference sequence). Trimming left V 0 bases short and J 12 bases short, with 12 bases between. Here the CDR3 reads CASSIEGGRGVLTF. DNA for the CDR3: TGTGCCAGTAGTATAGAAGGAGGGCGAGGCGTCCTGACTTTC. Filled out from reference TRBV19 and TRBJ2-6, the complete variable domain reads DGGITQSPKYLFRKEGQNVTLSCEQNLNHDAMYWYRQDPGQGLRLIYYSQIVNDFQKGDIAEGYSVSREKKESFPLTVTSAQKNPTAFYLCASSIEGGRGVLTFGAGSRLTVL.

This chain links TRBV4-3 with TRBJ1-2; D may be TRBD1 (6 bases). V was clipped by 3 bases and J by 8 bases, with 19 bases between them. CDR1 and CDR2 from the germline V gene are LGHNA and YSLEER. This CDR3 spans 15 amino acids. The CDR3 loop is CASSQETGWSGGYTF. CDR3 in DNA: TGCGCCAGCAGCCAGGAAACAGGGTGGTCTGGAGGCTACACCTTC.

The chain joins TRBV7-2 to TRBJ2-1, with 7 bases lining up with TRBD2. Germline V gene data show CDR1 as SGHTA and CDR2 as FQGNSA. CDR3 length: 15 amino acids. Trimming cost V 2 bases and J 2 bases; bases outside gene matches: 3. The CDR3 nucleotides are TGTGCCAGCAGCTTAACGACTAGCACCTACAATGAGCAGTTCTTC. It is translated as CASSLTTSTYNEQFF.

CDR3 loop: CASSRRAGEQYF. CDR3 sequence (DNA): TGTGCCAGCAGCCGCAGGGCGGGAGAGCAGTACTTC. The chain uses TRBV3-1 (or the pseudogene TRBV3-2) and TRBJ2-7, with D possibly matching TRBD2 (6 bases). Germline V CDR1 and CDR2: LGHDT, YNNKEL (reference sequence). Trimming left V 4 bases short and J 7 bases short, with 11 bases between. CDR3 length equals 12 residues.

The chain couples TRBV4-3 to TRBJ2-3; 7 positions agree with TRBD2. Germline trimming cut 0 bases from V and 2 bases from J; bases unmatched to any gene: 8. This CDR3 has 17 residues. Germline loops: CDR1 LGHNA, CDR2 YSLEER. The CDR3 here is CASSQELKREATDTQYF. As DNA, the CDR3 is TGCGCCAGCAGCCAAGAACTGAAACGGGAGGCCACAGATACGCAGTATTTT.

There are a few counts of this clone. The J gene is TRBJ2-2, the V gene TRBV5-5; perhaps TRBD1 as D (6 bases). CDR1 and CDR2 from the germline V gene are SGHKS and YYEKEE (reference sequence). Trimming cost V 4 bases and J 0 bases, with 10 bases left between them. This CDR3 is 15 amino acids long. CDR3 DNA: TGTGCCAGCAGCACCGGGACAACGAACACCGGGGAGCTGTTTTTT. The encoded protein is CASSTGTTNTGELFF.

The V call is TRBV19, the J call TRBJ2-1; TRBD2 matches at 9 bases. CDR1 is LNHDA and CDR2 is SQIVND in the germline V gene (reference sequence). The CDR3 covers 15 residues. The J segment lost 6 bases and the V segment lost 5 bases, leaving 8 bases of the junction unmatched. This CDR3 is CASSPSGTSRNEQFF. The CDR3 DNA follows: TGTGCCAGTAGTCCCTCCGGGACTAGCCGCAATGAGCAGTTCTTC.

The chain links TRBV20-1 to TRBJ1-2, with 7 bases lining up with TRBD1. Per germline, CDR1 DFQATT and CDR2 SNEGSKA (reference sequence). With 4 bases clipped from V and 8 bases from J, the junction kept 4 bases outside the gene matches. This CDR3 contains 11 residues. The CDR3 coding sequence is TGCAGTGCTACAGGGGGGCAAGGCTACACCTTC. It yields the protein CSATGGQGYTF.

The chain recombines TRBV19 with TRBJ2-3, with TRBD2 matching 9 bases. The J segment lost 1 base and the V segment lost 6 bases, leaving 2 bases of the junction unmatched. The CDR3 has 14 amino acids. Germline loops: CDR1 LNHDA, CDR2 SQIVND (reference sequence). The CDR3: CASRTSGGTDTQYF. The CDR3 nucleotides read TGTGCCAGTAGGACTAGCGGAGGCACAGATACGCAGTATTTT.

The V call is TRBV6-2 or TRBV6-3, the J call TRBJ2-3; unclear D gene. There are 17 residues in the CDR3. Germline V gene sequence: CDR1 MNHEY, CDR2 SVGEGT. V lost 5 bases to trimming and J lost 4 bases, with 22 bases between them. The CDR3 region is CASSPFARYGESDTQYF. CDR3 nucleotide sequence: TGTGCCAGCAGTCCATTCGCGAGGTATGGTGAGTCAGATACGCAGTATTTT.

V gene TRBV19 combines with J gene TRBJ2-3; a possible D gene is TRBD2 (7 bases). The CDR3 sequence is 12 residues long. The V and J ends lost 7 bases and 7 bases respectively, with 12 bases between them. Germline-derived CDR1 and CDR2 are LNHDA and SQIVND (reference sequence). The CDR3 DNA sequence: TGTGCCAGTAAGGCGGGGGCGCATACGCAGTATTTT. Protein sequence: CASKAGAHTQYF.

This clone was seen a single time. This chain links TRBV5-1 with TRBJ2-5; the match to TRBD1 covers 11 bases. The CDR3 sequence is 15 residues long. Germline CDR1 SGHRS, CDR2 YFSETQ. The ends lost 4 bases at V and 5 bases at J; junction bases unmatched: 7. The CDR3 reads CASSTGTGGGETQYF. CDR3 DNA sequence: TGCGCCAGCAGCACTGGGACAGGGGGGGGCGAGACCCAGTACTTC.

The chain has TRBV4-3 and TRBJ2-3, with TRBD2 matching over 11 bases. The V and J ends lost 3 bases and 8 bases, in that order; junction bases with no gene match: 16. This CDR3 contains 18 residues. Per germline, CDR1 LGHNA and CDR2 YSLEER. The CDR3 spells CASSHDGNLAGGLFTQYF. CDR3 nucleotide sequence: TGCGCCAGCAGCCATGACGGGAACTTAGCGGGAGGGCTATTTACGCAGTATTTT.

The genes are TRBV20-1 and TRBJ2-1, with D possibly matching TRBD2 (6 bases). This CDR3 spans 14 amino acids. V lost 3 bases to trimming and J lost 6 bases, with 15 bases between them. The germline V gene has CDR1 DFQATT and CDR2 SNEGSKA (reference sequence). The DNA for the CDR3 is TGCAGTGCTAGTAGACTAGTCGCGTCCAATGAGCAGTTCTTC. Protein sequence: CSASRLVASNEQFF.